One sample yielded the 17 T cell receptor beta chains listed below, sequenced in a study of blood T cell repertoires in COVID-19 (dated by TCRdb to about 2020). To prepare the library, the immunoSEQ multiplex PCR assay was applied. TCRdb retrieved this table from immuneACCESS and kept in-frame rearrangements only. Not all clones are present; in checked studies, unresolved V genes account for under half, and no reason is known for the remainder. Recorded for this sample are some 70,000 clones; 80% to 90% of them occurred a single time. About 8.1% of the sample is in the top ten clones. The sequenced sample was peripheral blood. The receptors originated from a man aged 45 to 65 with active COVID-19.

The chain joins TRBV7-2 to TRBJ2-5; the D gene is possibly TRBD1 (5 bases). The length of the CDR3 is 14 residues. Germline CDR1 reads SGHTA; CDR2 reads FQGNSA. The V and J ends lost 3 bases and 5 bases respectively, with 13 bases between them. CDR3 coding DNA: TGTGCCAGCAGCTTGGGGCCCCAAGGGGAGACCCAGTACTTC. Protein sequence: CASSLGPQGETQYF.

Only one count was recorded for this clone. The J gene is TRBJ2-3, the V gene TRBV5-1; perhaps TRBD1 as D (5 bases). The germline V and J ends were trimmed by 4 bases and 4 bases, with 13 bases remaining between them. This CDR3 has 14 amino acids. The V gene's germline CDR1 is SGHRS and CDR2 YFSETQ. The CDR3 coding sequence is TGCGCCAGCAGCAATGACAGTTCCGCAGATACGCAGTATTTT. This sequence encodes CASSNDSSADTQYF.

The CDR3 bases are TGTGCCAGCAGTTTTGGACAGAACTACGAGCAGTACTTC. It yields the protein CASSFGQNYEQYF. The chain links TRBV6-5 to TRBJ2-7; D perhaps matches TRBD1 (6 bases). This CDR3 has 13 amino acids. The ends were cut back, 4 bases at V and 3 bases at J, with 10 bases in the middle. In germline, CDR1 is MNHEY, CDR2 SVGAGI.

The CDR3, as DNA: TGTGCCAGCTCATCAATACGACCGGGACAGGGTGCCGGGGAGCTGTTTTTT. It is translated as CASSSIRPGQGAGELFF. The chain joins TRBV18 to TRBJ2-2; 9 positions agree with TRBD1. Germline V gives CDR1 KGHSH, CDR2 LQKENI. The V gene end was trimmed by 5 bases and the J gene end by 6 bases; junction bases not matched to a gene: 13. There are 17 residues in the CDR3.

The CDR3 DNA reads TGTGCCAGCAGTTACGGCAGGGATATATACGAGCAGTACTTC. It is translated as CASSYGRDIYEQYF. The chain combines TRBV6-2 or TRBV6-3 with TRBJ2-7, with a weak D call TRBD1 (5 bases). CDR1 and CDR2 from the germline V gene are MNHEY and SVGEGT. Trimming removed 2 bases at V and 4 bases at J, with 12 bases between. This CDR3 spans 14 amino acids.

The chain links TRBV3-1 (or the pseudogene TRBV3-2) to TRBJ1-2; the D gene is possibly TRBD1 (5 bases). Germline V CDR1 and CDR2: LGHDT, YNNKEL (reference sequence). V lost 1 base and J lost 4, with 13 bases in between. This CDR3 contains 15 residues. CDR3 sequence reads: CASSQGSGGSYGYTF. DNA for the CDR3: TGTGCCAGCAGCCAAGGTTCTGGGGGGAGCTATGGCTACACCTTC.

This clone was counted a single time. This rearrangement joins TRBV5-4 to TRBJ2-2, with D maybe TRBD2 (7 bases). There are 19 residues in the CDR3. Germline V gives CDR1 SGHNT, CDR2 YYREEE (reference sequence). Trimming removed 0 bases from V and 1 base from J, with 19 bases in between. The CDR3 nucleotides are TGTGCCAGCAGCTTGGGTGGCGGGGGCCCCCAATGGAACACCGGGGAGCTGTTTTTT. As protein: CASSLGGGGPQWNTGELFF.

The chain carries TRBV7-9 and TRBJ1-2; 7 positions agree with TRBD1. Germline assignment: CDR1 SEHNR and CDR2 FQNEAQ (reference sequence). The length of the CDR3 is 14 residues. V lost 5 bases to trimming and J lost 4 bases; unmatched junction nucleotides: 7. CDR3 coding DNA: TGTGCCAGCAGCGGACAGGCGGGGAGCTATGGCTACACCTTC. Its translation: CASSGQAGSYGYTF.

CDR3 amino acids: CASSRAGGPNTGELFF. In DNA, the CDR3 is TGCGCCAGCAGCAGAGCGGGGGGGCCGAACACCGGGGAGCTGTTTTTT. V and J are TRBV5-1 and TRBJ2-2, with TRBD2 matching over 10 bases. Trimming at V came to 4 bases and at J to 0 bases, leaving 3 bases not matched to a gene. Germline CDR1 and CDR2: SGHRS and YFSETQ. The CDR3 is made up of 16 amino acids.

The chain is built from TRBV29-1 and TRBJ1-1; 7 nucleotides align to TRBD1. V trimming: 6 bases; J trimming: 2 bases; junction bases outside the gene matches: 12. This CDR3 contains 15 residues. Germline lookup yields CDR1 SQVTM and CDR2 ANQGSEA. The CDR3 region has the DNA TGCAGCGTGACTACAGGGGTATCGGGAAACACTGAAGCTTTCTTT. It is translated as CSVTTGVSGNTEAFF.

The J gene is TRBJ2-2, the V gene TRBV9; TRBD1 matches 7 bases. V was pared by 2 bases and J by 3 bases, with 1 base of the junction left unmatched. This CDR3 is 14 amino acids long. Germline V gene data show CDR1 as SGDLS and CDR2 as YYNGEE. CDR3 sequence (DNA): TGTGCCAGCAGCGTTGACAGGGACACCGGGGAGCTGTTTTTT. It is translated as CASSVDRDTGELFF.

The CDR3 loop reads CASSLLTGGNYGYTF. The CDR3 DNA reads TGCGCCAGCAGCTTGCTGACAGGCGGTAACTATGGCTACACCTTC. The chain employs TRBV5-1 and TRBJ1-2; D might be TRBD1 (6 bases). V shed 1 base and J shed 1 base, with 11 bases lying between them. Germline-derived CDR1 and CDR2 are SGHRS and YFSETQ. The CDR3 spans 15 residues. Together with reference TRBV5-1 and TRBJ1-2, the CDR3 gives the full variable domain: KAGVTQTPRYLIKTRGQQVTLSCSPISGHRSVSWYQQTPGQGLQFLFEYFSETQRNKGNFPGRFSGRQFSNSRSEMNVSTLELGDSALYLCASSLLTGGNYGYTFGSGTRLTVV.

The chain employs TRBV5-1 and TRBJ1-2, with D maybe TRBD1 (5 bases). The CDR3 totals 15 residues. Trimming shortened V by 1 base and J by 1 base, and 11 bases separated the two germline ends. Germline CDR1 SGHRS, CDR2 YFSETQ. The CDR3 sequence: CASSLWRQHNYGYTF. CDR3 in DNA: TGCGCCAGCAGCTTGTGGAGACAGCATAACTATGGCTACACCTTC.

This chain uses TRBV6-2 or TRBV6-3 with TRBJ2-7, with D possibly being TRBD1 (6 bases). Germline V gene sequence: CDR1 MNHEY, CDR2 SVGEGT. V dropped 6 bases and J dropped 3 bases, with 15 bases sitting between them. The CDR3 runs 14 residues. The CDR3, as DNA: TGTGCCAGCAGCCTAGGCCGGGACATCTACGAGCAGTACTTC. Translation: CASSLGRDIYEQYF.

The V and J genes are TRBV7-9 and TRBJ2-7; D might be TRBD2 (5 bases). CDR1 is SEHNR, CDR2 FQNEAQ, per germline (reference sequence). V lost 3 bases and J 3 bases, leaving 6 bases between the germline ends. The CDR3 contains 12 residues. The CDR3 loop is CASSLDFYEQYF. The CDR3 DNA sequence: TGTGCCAGCAGCTTGGACTTCTACGAGCAGTACTTC.

V gene TRBV27 combines with J gene TRBJ2-7, with 8 bases lining up with TRBD1. The CDR3 consists of 14 residues. The germline CDR1 and CDR2 sequences are MNHEY and SMNVEV (reference sequence). The ends lost 8 bases at V and 3 bases at J; junction bases unmatched: 9. The CDR3 region has the DNA TGTGCCAGCCACCCACCGGGACAGGACTACGAGCAGTACTTC. This codes for CASHPPGQDYEQYF.

The V and J genes are TRBV7-8 and TRBJ2-2, with 9 bases that match TRBD2. Trimming at V came to 3 bases and at J to 7 bases, leaving 12 bases not matched to a gene. The germline V gene encodes CDR1 SGHVS and CDR2 FQNEAQ. CDR3 length: 17 residues. CDR3 in amino acids: CASSFTIVAGVVGELFF. The CDR3 DNA reads as TGTGCCAGCAGCTTTACCATTGTAGCGGGGGTTGTCGGGGAGCTGTTTTTT. The variable domain in full, completed from reference TRBV7-8 and TRBJ2-2, reads GAGVSQSPRYKVAKRGQDVALRCDPISGHVSLFWYQQALGQGPEFLTYFQNEAQLDKSGLPSDRFFAERPEGSVSTLKIQRTQQEDSAVYLCASSFTIVAGVVGELFFGEGSRLTVL.